This T cell receptor beta chain was recorded in a study of beta chain features in type 1 diabetes. Regarding the study as a whole: All four CD4+ subsets from Type 1 diabetes patients carried moderately but significantly shorter TCRB CDR3s. More deletions and fewer insertions at VDJ junctions were seen in type 1 diabetes patients.

The isolated RNA, all of it, was reverse transcribed, so expressed TCRB transcripts were what got sequenced. This table comes from immunoSEQ multiplex PCR, and its TCRdb copy is limited to in-frame clones, with some not included. The table lists about 700,000 clones, roughly 13% of them singletons. One heparinised draw of blood, averaging roughly 120 mL, came from each donor. Sorted populations all exceeded 95% purity. This clone was counted a few times. Antigen specificity is unknown. V lost 5 bases and J lost 8; bases outside the gene matches: 13. Germline values: CDR1 SGHVS, CDR2 FQNEAQ. The CDR3 covers 16 residues.

The clonotype was recovered from a man aged 18 to 35 with type 1 diabetes. The sequenced material came from naive CD4+ T cells from blood. The J gene is TRBJ2-1, the V gene TRBV7-8; 9 positions agree with TRBD1. CDR3: CASSGPGQGILDEQFF. CDR3 in DNA: TGTGCCAGCAGCGGCCCGGGACAGGGAATTTTGGATGAGCAGTTCTTC.